This TCR beta chain came from a study of cytomegalovirus exposure and HLA in healthy donors. Broader study findings: In a later analysis, DRB1 alleles had the most associated TCRs; HLA-C alleles the fewest.

In the case of this clone: Antigen: not known.

PCR primers comprised 60 Vbeta and 13 Jbeta primers. Libraries were prepared by immunoSEQ multiplex PCR; TCRdb keeps only in-frame clonotypes and omits some of them. The table lists approximately 90,000 clones, about 74% of them singletons. The sample comprised PBMCs. The TCR was taken from a man aged 25-40 years in good health and CMV-seronegative.

Written as DNA, the CDR3 is TGTGCCAGCAGCTTAGGACAGTTTGGCAATCAGCCCCAGCATTTT. Translation gives CASSLGQFGNQPQHF. The chain has TRBV7-2 and TRBJ1-5, with a possible D match to TRBD1 (5 bases). The V end lost 1 base, the J end lost 2 bases, and 9 bases lay between the germline ends. Looked up from germline, CDR1 is SGHTA and CDR2 is FQGNSA. CDR3 length equals 15 residues.